Given below is one T cell receptor (beta chain) in context. Some clones are missing from TCRdb's copy, which holds only in-frame ones; the method was immunoSEQ multiplex PCR. The data contain nearly 80,000 clones, roughly 85% of them seen just once; the ten biggest clones take up around 36%. The sample originates from a study of blood T cell repertoires in COVID-19. Study at large: PBMCs, B-cell-depleted T cells, or T cells were the source of the cDNA or gDNA that made up the material.

The length of the CDR3 is 15 residues. Germline V lookup: CDR1 KGHDR, CDR2 SFDVKD. The V and J ends lost 9 bases and 8 bases, in that order; junction bases with no gene match: 15. This TCR was sampled from a woman aged 65 to 85 with acute or convalescent COVID-19. Sequencing was performed on peripheral blood. The rearrangement uses TRBV24-1 and TRBJ2-1, with 7 bases lining up with TRBD2. In DNA form, the CDR3 reads TGTGCCACCTCCGATAGCGGGTATGTTTTCGATGAGCAGTTCTTC. Protein: CATSDSGYVFDEQFF.